In its sample, the clone carrying this T cell receptor beta chain was seen many times. Its antigen is not identified. Investigators amplified TCR beta CDR3 regions from RNA transcripts. HTBI primers served in a first-round RT-PCR, which a second-round multiplex PCR followed. Via MiXCR, TCRdb re-called the multiplex PCR reads, giving one row per CDR3 protein. This sample yields about 370,000 distinct CDR3 sequences, of which roughly a sixth are seen a single time; 2.4% belongs to the top ten. This record comes from a study of Graves' ophthalmopathy and Graves' hyperthyroidism. About the study: Blood was drawn at initial diagnosis, before any treatment.

By definition, stable hyperthyroidism involved no ophthalmopathy within 18 months of follow-up. Study-level results: Most expanded clonotypes from thyroid (those above 0.001 frequency) were also found in blood.

Sequencing was done on a sample of peripheral blood. The source of this sequence is an adult woman with stable Graves' hyperthyroidism.

CDR3 region: CASRILAGGMNTGELFF. The CDR3 DNA follows: TGTGCCAGCAGGATACTAGCGGGAGGAATGAACACCGGGGAGCTGTTTTTT. The V gene is TRBV7-2, the J gene TRBJ2-2; 12 bases agree with TRBD2. Germline V gene sequence: CDR1 SGHTA, CDR2 FQGNSA. CDR3 length: 17 residues. V was clipped by 6 bases and J by 1 base; unmatched bases: 6. The full variable domain, with the rest looked up from reference TRBV7-2 and TRBJ2-2, is GAGVSQSPSNKVTEKGKDVELRCDPISGHTALYWYRQSLGQGLEFLIYFQGNSAPDKSGLPSDRFSAERTGGSVSTLTIQRTQQEDSAVYLCASRILAGGMNTGELFFGEGSRLTVL.